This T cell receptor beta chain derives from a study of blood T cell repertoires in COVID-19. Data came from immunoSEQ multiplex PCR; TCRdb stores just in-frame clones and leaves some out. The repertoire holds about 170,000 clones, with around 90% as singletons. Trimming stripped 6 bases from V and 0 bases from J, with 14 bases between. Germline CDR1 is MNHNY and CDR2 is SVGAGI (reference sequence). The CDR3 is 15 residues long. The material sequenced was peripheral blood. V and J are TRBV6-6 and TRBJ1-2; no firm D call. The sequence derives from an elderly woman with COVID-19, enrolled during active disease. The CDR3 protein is CASRTGERTNYGYTF. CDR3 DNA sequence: TGTGCCAGCAGGACCGGGGAAAGGACTAACTATGGCTACACCTTC.